A selection of T cell receptor beta chains follows, all from one sample in a study of T cell responses to AZD1222 COVID-19 vaccine. The data were produced by immunoSEQ multiplex PCR, yet TCRdb's version contains in-frame clones alone and is incomplete. The sample has some 80,000 clones, approximately 88% seen once. The sequencing here drew on peripheral blood, taken 28 days after the second dose of the MenACWY control vaccine. The source of these receptors is an adult who received the MenACWY meningococcal vaccine as a control. The CDR3 runs from the conserved cysteine through the conserved F or W. The D gene is left open where the match is weak. Rows may omit the clone size; those that give it use once, few, many or a size class.

V	size	D	length	J	CDR3	DNA
TRBV6-5	.	.	13	TRBJ2-7	CASSLNHPYEQYF	TGTGCCAGCAGTTTAAATCACCCCTACGAGCAGTACTTC
TRBV15	.	.	13	TRBJ2-1	CATAYQSDNEQFF	TGTGCCACCGCATACCAATCCGACAATGAGCAGTTCTTC
TRBV7-9	.	.	15	TRBJ1-4	CASSLGTERNEKLFF	TGTGCCAGCAGCTTAGGTACAGAACGTAATGAAAAACTGTTTTTT
TRBV19	.	TRBD1	15	TRBJ1-1	CASSIQGAMNTEAFF	TGTGCCAGTAGTATACAGGGGGCTATGAACACTGAAGCTTTCTTT
TRBV30	.	TRBD1	13	TRBJ1-6	CAWRRDRDSPLHF	TGTGCCTGGAGACGGGACAGGGACTCACCCCTCCACTTT
TRBV6-4	.	.	13	TRBJ1-2	CASSDWSGYGYTF	TGTGCCAGCAGTGACTGGTCGGGCTATGGCTACACCTTC
TRBV5-8	.	.	17	TRBJ2-1	CASSWSEGPQRYNEQFF	TGTGCCAGCAGCTGGAGTGAAGGGCCCCAACGCTACAATGAGCAGTTCTTC
TRBV24-1	.	.	14	TRBJ2-3	CATRGQAVTDTQYF	TGTGCCACCAGGGGCCAGGCAGTCACAGATACGCAGTATTTT
TRBV6-1	.	.	14	TRBJ1-6	CASSPSRVDSPLHF	TGTGCCAGCAGCCCCAGCAGGGTGGATTCACCCCTCCACTTT
TRBV6-2/TRBV6-3	.	.	14	TRBJ1-2	CASSDPLANYGYTF	TGTGCCAGCAGCGATCCCCTAGCTAACTATGGCTACACCTTC
TRBV2	.	.	17	TRBJ2-1	CASSDFGTVAGDNEQFF	TGTGCCAGCAGTGACTTTGGAACGGTGGCAGGGGACAATGAGCAGTTCTTC
TRBV7-3	.	.	17	TRBJ2-5	CASSTYVPGLLQETQYF	TGTGCCAGCAGCACCTATGTCCCGGGACTTCTACAAGAGACCCAGTACTTC
TRBV7-2	.	.	14	TRBJ1-2	CASSLDQGFGGYTF	TGTGCCAGCAGCTTAGATCAGGGATTTGGGGGCTACACCTTC
TRBV5-5	.	.	14	TRBJ1-1	CASSSTAMNTEAFF	TGTGCCAGCAGCTCGACAGCAATGAACACTGAAGCTTTCTTT
TRBV2	few	.	15	TRBJ1-5	CASSEDLGSNQPQHF	TGTGCCAGCAGCGAGGATCTGGGTAGCAATCAGCCCCAGCATTTT
TRBV9	.	TRBD2	17	TRBJ2-1	CASSVATGRGGFNEQFF	TGTGCCAGCAGCGTAGCTACCGGGCGGGGGGGTTTCAATGAGCAGTTCTTC
TRBV25-1	.	.	16	TRBJ1-6	CASSEWGQGDNSPLHF	TGTGCCAGCAGTGAATGGGGCCAGGGAGATAATTCACCCCTCCACTTT
TRBV28	.	TRBD1	18	TRBJ1-2	CASSYPNPGTGRNYGYTF	TGTGCCAGCAGTTATCCAAATCCCGGGACAGGGAGAAACTATGGCTACACCTTC